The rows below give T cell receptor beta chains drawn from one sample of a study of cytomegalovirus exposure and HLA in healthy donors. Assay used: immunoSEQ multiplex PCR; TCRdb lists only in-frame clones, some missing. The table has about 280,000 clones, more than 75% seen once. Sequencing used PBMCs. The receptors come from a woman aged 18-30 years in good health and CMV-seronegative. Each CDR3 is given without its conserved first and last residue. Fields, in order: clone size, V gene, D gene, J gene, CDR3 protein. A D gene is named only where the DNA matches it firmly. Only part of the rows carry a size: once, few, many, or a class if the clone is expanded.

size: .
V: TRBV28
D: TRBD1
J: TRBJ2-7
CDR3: ASSLSGTGYYEQY

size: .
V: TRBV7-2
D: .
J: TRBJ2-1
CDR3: ASSLVGEGYNEQF

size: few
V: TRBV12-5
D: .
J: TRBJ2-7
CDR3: ASGQEYEQY

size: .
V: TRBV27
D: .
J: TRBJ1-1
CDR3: ASSLGVRMNTEAF

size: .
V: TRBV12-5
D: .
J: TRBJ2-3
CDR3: ASRVGGSSTDTQY

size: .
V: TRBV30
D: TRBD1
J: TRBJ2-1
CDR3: AWSRPRGQGNNEQF

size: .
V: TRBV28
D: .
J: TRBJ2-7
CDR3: ASTLTGAYEQY

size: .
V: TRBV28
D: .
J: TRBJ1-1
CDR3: ASRGTFEAF

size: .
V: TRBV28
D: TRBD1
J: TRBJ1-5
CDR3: ASSLRQGARQPQH

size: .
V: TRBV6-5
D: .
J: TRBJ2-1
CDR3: ASSYQTGDEQF

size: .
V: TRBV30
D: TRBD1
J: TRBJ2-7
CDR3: AWSRRDRRIRGSYEQY

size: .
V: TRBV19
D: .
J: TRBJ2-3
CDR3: ASSIWESRTDTQY

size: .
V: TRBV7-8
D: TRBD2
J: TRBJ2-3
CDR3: ASSLAGGSTQY

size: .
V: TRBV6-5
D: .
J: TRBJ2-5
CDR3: ASRRTAQETQY

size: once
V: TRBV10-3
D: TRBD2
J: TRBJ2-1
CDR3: AIGTSSYNEQF

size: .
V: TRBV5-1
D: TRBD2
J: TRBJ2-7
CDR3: ASSFTSGSYEQY

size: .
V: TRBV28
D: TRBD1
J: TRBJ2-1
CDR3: ASSRTGWLSKRYNEQF

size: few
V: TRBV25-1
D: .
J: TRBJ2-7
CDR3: ASSEYPGGGVEEQY

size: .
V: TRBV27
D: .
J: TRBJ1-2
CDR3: ASKKRGLDYGYT

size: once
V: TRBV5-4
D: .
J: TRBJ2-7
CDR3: ASSLSGGAGEQY

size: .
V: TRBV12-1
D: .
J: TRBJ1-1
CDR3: ASSQGPEAF

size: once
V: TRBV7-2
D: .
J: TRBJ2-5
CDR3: AESNLGRGAGETQY

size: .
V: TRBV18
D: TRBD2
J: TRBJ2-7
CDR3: ASSPLLAGGDEQY

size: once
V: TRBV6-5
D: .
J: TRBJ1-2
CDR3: ASSSRYGYT

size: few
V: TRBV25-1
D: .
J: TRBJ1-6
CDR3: ASNILRGSWSPLH

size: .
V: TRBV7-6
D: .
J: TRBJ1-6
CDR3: ASSPPGGSENLH

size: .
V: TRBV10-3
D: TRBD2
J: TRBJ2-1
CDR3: AISSMSGRFGNEQF

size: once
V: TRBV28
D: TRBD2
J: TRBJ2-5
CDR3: ASSLASGRSRLRYTQY

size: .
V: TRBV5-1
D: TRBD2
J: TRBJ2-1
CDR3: ASSAKMGLEVREQF

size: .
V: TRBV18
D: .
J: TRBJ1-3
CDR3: ASSPQRAGNTIY

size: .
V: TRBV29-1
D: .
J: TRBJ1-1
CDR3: SSWGVTEAF

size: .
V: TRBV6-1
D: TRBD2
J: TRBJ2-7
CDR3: ASSPGDYGYEQY

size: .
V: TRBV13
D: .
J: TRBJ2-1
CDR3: ASRGLGSSNEQF

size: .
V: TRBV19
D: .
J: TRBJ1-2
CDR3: ASSTPSARGYGYT

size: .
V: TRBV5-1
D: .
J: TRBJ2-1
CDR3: ASSLRAAGHLYNEQF

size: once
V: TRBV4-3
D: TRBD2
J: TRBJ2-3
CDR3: ASSPRTSGRVSTDTQY

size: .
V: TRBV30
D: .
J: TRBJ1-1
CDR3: AWRDDSLMNTEAF

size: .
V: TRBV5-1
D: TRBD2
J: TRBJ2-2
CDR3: ASSLVLAGVTTGELF

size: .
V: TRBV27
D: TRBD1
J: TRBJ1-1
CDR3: ASSPKVAGGSNTEAF